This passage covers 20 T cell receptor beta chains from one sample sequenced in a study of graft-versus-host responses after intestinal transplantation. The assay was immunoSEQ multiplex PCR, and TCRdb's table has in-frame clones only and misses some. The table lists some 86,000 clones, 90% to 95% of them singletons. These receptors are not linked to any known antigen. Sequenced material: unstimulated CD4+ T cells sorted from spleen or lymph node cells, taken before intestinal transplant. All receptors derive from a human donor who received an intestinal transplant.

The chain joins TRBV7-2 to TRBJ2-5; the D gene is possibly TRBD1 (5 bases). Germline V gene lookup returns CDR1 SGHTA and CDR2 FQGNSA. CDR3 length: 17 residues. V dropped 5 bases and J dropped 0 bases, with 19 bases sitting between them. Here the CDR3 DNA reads TGTGCCAGCAGCCTTAAGTCGCATGGGGCCCACCAAGAGACCCAGTACTTC. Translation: CASSLKSHGAHQETQYF.

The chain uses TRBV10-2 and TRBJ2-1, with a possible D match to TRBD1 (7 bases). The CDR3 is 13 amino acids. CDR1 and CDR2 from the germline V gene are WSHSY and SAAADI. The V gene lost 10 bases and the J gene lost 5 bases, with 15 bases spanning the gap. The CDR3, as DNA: TGCGCCACTGCGGGACAGATGAACAATGAGCAGTTCTTC. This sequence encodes CATAGQMNNEQFF.

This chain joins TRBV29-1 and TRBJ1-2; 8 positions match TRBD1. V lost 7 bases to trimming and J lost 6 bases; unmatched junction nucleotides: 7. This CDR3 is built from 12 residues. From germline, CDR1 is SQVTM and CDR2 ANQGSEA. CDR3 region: CSAPQGANGYTF. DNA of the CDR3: TGCAGCGCCCCTCAGGGGGCTAATGGCTACACCTTC. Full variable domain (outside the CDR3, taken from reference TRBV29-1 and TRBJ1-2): SAVISQKPSRDICQRGTSLTIQCQVDSQVTMMFWYRQQPGQSLTLIATANQGSEATYESGFVIDKFPISRPNLTFSTLTVSNMSPEDSSIYLCSAPQGANGYTFGSGTRLTVV.

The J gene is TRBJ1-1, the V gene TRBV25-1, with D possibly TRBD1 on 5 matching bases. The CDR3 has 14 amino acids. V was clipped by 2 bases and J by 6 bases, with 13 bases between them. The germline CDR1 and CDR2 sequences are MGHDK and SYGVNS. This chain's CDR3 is CASSEPLGGAEAFF. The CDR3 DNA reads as TGTGCCAGCAGTGAACCCCTCGGGGGAGCTGAAGCTTTCTTT.

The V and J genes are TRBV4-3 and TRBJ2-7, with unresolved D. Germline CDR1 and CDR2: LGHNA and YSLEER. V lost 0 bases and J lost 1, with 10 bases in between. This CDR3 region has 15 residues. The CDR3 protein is CASSQDYSGSYEQYF. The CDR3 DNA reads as TGCGCCAGCAGCCAAGATTATTCGGGTTCCTACGAGCAGTACTTC.

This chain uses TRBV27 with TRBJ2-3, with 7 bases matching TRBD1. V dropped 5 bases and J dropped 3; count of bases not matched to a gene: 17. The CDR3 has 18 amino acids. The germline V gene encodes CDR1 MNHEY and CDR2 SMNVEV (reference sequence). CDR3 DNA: TGTGCCAGCAGTCTAAGGACAGGAAAGGCTATCTGGACAGATACGCAGTATTTT. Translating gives CASSLRTGKAIWTDTQYF.

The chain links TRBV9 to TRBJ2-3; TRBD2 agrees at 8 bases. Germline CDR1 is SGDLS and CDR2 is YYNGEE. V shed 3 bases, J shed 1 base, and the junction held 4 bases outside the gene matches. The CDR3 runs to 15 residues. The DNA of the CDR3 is TGTGCCAGCAGCGCCCTGACTAGCGGCACAGATACGCAGTATTTT. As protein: CASSALTSGTDTQYF.

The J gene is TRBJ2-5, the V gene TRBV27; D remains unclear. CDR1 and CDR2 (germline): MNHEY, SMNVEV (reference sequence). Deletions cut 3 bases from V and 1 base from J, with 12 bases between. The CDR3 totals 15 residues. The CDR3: CASSFFGRLQETQYF. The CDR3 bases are TGTGCCAGCAGTTTTTTCGGTCGCCTCCAAGAGACCCAGTACTTC.

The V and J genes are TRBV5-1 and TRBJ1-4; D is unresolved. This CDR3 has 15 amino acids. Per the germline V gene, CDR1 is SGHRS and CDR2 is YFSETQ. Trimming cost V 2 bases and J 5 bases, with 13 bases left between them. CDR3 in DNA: TGCGCCAGCAGCTTATTGGCCGGAGAGAATGAAAAACTGTTTTTT. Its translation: CASSLLAGENEKLFF.

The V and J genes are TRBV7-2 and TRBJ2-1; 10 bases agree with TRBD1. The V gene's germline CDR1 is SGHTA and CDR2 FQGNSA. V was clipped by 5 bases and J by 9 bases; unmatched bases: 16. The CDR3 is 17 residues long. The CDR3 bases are TGTGCCAGCAGCCACCCAATATTATCGACAGGGGGCGGTGAGCAGTTCTTC. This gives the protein CASSHPILSTGGGEQFF. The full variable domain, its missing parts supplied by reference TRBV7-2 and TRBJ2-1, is GAGVSQSPSNKVTEKGKDVELRCDPISGHTALYWYRQSLGQGLEFLIYFQGNSAPDKSGLPSDRFSAERTGGSVSTLTIQRTQQEDSAVYLCASSHPILSTGGGEQFFGPGTRLTVL.

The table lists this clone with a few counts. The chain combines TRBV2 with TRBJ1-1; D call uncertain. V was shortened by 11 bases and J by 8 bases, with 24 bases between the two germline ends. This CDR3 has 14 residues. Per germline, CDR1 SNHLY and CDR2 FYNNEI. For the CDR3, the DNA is TGTGCCTCCCAGCTCGAAGGAGACGTCATCGAAGCTTTCTTT. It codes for CASQLEGDVIEAFF.

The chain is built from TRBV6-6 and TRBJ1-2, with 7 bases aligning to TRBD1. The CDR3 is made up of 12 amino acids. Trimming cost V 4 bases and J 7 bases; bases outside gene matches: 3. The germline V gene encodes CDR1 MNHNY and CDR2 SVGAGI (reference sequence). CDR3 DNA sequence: TGTGCCAGCAGTTGGGACAGCGGTGGCTACACCTTC. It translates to CASSWDSGGYTF.

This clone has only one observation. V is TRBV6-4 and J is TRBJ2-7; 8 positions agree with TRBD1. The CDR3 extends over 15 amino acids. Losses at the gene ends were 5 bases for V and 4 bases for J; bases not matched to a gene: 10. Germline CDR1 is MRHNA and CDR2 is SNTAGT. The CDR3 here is CASSSNAGGMYEQYF. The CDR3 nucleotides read TGTGCCAGCAGTTCGAACGCAGGGGGCATGTACGAGCAGTACTTC.

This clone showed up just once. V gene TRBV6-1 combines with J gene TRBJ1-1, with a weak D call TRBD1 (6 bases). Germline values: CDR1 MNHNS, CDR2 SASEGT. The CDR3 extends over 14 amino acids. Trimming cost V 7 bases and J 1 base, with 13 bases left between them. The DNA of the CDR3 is TGTGCCAGCACGCGGACAGAAACGAACACTGAAGCTTTCTTT. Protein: CASTRTETNTEAFF.

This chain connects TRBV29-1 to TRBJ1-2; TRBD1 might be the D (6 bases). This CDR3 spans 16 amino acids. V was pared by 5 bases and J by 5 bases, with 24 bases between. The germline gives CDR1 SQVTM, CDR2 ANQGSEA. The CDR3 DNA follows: TGCAGCGTTCCAACTAGCCCCGGGGGGGGCGCATATGGCTACACCTTC. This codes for CSVPTSPGGGAYGYTF. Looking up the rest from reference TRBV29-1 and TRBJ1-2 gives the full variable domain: SAVISQKPSRDICQRGTSLTIQCQVDSQVTMMFWYRQQPGQSLTLIATANQGSEATYESGFVIDKFPISRPNLTFSTLTVSNMSPEDSSIYLCSVPTSPGGGAYGYTFGSGTRLTVV.

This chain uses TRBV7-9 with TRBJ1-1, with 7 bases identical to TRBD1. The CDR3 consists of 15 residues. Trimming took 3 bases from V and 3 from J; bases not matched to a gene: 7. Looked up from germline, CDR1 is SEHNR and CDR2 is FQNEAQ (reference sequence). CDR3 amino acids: CASSFRDSLYTEAFF. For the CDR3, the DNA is TGTGCCAGCAGCTTCCGGGACAGCCTATACACTGAAGCTTTCTTT.

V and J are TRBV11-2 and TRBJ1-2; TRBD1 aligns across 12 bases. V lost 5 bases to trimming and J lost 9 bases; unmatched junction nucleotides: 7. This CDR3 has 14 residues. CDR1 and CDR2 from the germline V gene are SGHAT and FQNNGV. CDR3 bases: TGTGCCAGCAGCGTATCGGGACAGGGGGCACGCTACACCTTC. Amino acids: CASSVSGQGARYTF. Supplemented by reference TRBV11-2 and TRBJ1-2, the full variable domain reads EAGVAQSPRYKIIEKRQSVAFWCNPISGHATLYWYQQILGQGPKLLIQFQNNGVVDDSQLPKDRFSAERLKGVDSTLKIQPAKLEDSAVYLCASSVSGQGARYTFGSGTRLTVV.

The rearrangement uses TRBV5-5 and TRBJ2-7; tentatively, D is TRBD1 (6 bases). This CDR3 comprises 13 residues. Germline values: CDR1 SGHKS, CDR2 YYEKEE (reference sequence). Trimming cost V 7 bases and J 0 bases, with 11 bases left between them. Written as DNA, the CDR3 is TGTGCCAGCGGATACAGGGCCTCCTACGAGCAGTACTTC. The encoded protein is CASGYRASYEQYF.

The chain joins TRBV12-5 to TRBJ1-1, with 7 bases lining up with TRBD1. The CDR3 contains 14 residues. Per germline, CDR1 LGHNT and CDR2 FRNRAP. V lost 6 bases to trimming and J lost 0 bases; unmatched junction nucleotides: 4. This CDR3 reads CASGRTGLNTEAFF. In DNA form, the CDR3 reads TGTGCTAGTGGGCGGACAGGACTGAACACTGAAGCTTTCTTT. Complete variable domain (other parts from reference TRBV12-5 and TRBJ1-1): DARVTQTPRHKVTEMGQEVTMRCQPILGHNTVFWYRQTMMQGLELLAYFRNRAPLDDSGMPKDRFSAEMPDATLATLKIQPSEPRDSAVYFCASGRTGLNTEAFFGQGTRLTVV.

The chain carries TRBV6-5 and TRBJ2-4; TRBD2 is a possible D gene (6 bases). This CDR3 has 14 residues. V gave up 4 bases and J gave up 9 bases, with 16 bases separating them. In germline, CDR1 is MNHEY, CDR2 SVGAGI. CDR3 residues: CASSSPTRGVIQYF. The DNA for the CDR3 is TGTGCCAGCAGTTCCCCGACTAGAGGGGTCATTCAGTACTTC.